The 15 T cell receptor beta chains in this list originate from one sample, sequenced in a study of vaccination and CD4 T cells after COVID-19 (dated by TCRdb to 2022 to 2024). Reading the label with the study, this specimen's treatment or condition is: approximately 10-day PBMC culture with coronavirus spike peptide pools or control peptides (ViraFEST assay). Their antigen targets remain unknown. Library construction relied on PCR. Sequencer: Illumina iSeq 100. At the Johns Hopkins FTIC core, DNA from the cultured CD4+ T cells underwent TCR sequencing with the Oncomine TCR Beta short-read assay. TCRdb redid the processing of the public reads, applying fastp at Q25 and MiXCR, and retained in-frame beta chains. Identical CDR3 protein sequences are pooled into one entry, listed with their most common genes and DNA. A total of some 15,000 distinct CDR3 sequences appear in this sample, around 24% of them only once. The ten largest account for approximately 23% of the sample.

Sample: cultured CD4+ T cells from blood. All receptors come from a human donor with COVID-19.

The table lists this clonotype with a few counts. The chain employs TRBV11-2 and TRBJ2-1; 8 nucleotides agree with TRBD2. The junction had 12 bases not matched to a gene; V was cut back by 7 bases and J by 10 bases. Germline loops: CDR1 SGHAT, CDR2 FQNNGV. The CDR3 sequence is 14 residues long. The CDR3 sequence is CASNTGGAVGEQFF. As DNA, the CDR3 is TGTGCCAGCAATACGGGGGGGGCTGTGGGGGAGCAGTTCTTC.

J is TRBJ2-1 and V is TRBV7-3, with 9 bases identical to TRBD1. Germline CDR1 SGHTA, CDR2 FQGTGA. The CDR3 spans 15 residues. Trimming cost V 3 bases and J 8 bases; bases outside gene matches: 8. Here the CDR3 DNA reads TGTGCCAGCAGCTTTGGGGGACAGGGTATGGATGAGCAGTTCTTC. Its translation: CASSFGGQGMDEQFF. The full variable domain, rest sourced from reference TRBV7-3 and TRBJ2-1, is GAGVSQTPSNKVTEKGKYVELRCDPISGHTALYWYRQSLGQGPEFLIYFQGTGAADDSGLPNDRFFAVRPEGSVSTLKIQRTERGDSAVYLCASSFGGQGMDEQFFGPGTRLTVL.

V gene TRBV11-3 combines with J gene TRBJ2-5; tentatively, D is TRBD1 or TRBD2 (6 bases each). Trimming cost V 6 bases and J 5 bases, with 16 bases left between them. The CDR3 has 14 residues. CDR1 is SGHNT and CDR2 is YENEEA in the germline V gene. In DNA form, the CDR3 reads TGTGCCAGCAGTCGAGGAGGGGGGTTGGAGACCCAGTACTTC. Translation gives CASSRGGGLETQYF.

CDR3 nucleotides: TGTGCCAGCAGCTTAGCGCCGGGGAACTATGGCTACACCTTC. It specifies CASSLAPGNYGYTF. The gene calls are TRBV7-2 and TRBJ1-2; unclear D gene. Between the trimmed V and J ends, which lost 0 bases and 2 bases, there was a span of 7 bases. The germline V gene has CDR1 SGHTA and CDR2 FQGNSA. The CDR3 contains 14 residues.

DNA for the CDR3: TGTGCCAGTAGTGGGGACAGGGGAAGAGATCAGCCCCAGCATTTT. Protein product: CASSGDRGRDQPQHF. This chain joins TRBV19 and TRBJ1-5; 10 nucleotides agree with TRBD1. There are 15 residues in the CDR3. CDR1 is LNHDA, CDR2 SQIVND, per germline (reference sequence). Germline trimming cut 5 bases from V and 5 bases from J; bases unmatched to any gene: 6.

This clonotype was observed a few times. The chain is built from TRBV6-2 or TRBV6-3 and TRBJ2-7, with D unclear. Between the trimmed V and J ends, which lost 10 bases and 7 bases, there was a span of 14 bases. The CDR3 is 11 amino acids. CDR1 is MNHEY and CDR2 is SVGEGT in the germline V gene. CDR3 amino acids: CAISSFEEQYF. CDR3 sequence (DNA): TGTGCCATTTCGTCCTTTGAAGAGCAGTACTTC.

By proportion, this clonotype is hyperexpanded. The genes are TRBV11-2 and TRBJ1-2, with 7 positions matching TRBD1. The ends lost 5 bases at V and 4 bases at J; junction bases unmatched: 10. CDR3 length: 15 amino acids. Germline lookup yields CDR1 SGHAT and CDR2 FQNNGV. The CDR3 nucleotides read TGTGCCAGCAGCCCCCGGATGAGACAGGGCTATGGCTACACCTTC. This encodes CASSPRMRQGYGYTF.

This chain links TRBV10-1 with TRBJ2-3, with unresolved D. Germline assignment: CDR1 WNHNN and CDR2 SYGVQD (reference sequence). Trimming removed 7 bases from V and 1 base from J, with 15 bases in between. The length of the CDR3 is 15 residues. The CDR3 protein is CASTPPQPCTDTQYF. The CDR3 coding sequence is TGCGCCAGCACCCCTCCCCAACCGTGCACAGATACGCAGTATTTT.

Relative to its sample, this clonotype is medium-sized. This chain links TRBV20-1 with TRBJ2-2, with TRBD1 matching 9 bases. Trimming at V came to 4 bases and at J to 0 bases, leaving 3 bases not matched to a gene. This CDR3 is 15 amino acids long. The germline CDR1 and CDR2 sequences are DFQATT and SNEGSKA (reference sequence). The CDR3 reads CSATRDRANTGELFF. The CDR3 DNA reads TGCAGTGCTACCCGGGACAGGGCGAACACCGGGGAGCTGTTTTTT.

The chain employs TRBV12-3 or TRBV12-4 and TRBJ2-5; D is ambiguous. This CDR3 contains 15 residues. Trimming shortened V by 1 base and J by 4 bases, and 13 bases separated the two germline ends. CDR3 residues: CASSLEGRSTETQYF. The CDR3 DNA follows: TGTGCCAGCAGTTTAGAAGGCAGGAGTACAGAGACCCAGTACTTC.

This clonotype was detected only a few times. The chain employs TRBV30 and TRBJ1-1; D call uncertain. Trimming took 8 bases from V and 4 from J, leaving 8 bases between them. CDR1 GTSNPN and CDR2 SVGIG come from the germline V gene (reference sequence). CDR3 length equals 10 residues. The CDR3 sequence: CARGATEAFF. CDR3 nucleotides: TGTGCCCGAGGAGCCACTGAAGCTTTCTTT.

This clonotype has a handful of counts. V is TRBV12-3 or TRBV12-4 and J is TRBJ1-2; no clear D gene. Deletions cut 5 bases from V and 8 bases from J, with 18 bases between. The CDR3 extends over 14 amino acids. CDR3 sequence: CASSPSIRVGGYTF. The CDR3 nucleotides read TGTGCCAGCAGTCCTAGCATAAGGGTAGGGGGCTACACCTTC.

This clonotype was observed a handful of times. The CDR3 reads CASSKLDSANYGYTF. CDR3 nucleotide sequence: TGTGCCAGCAGTAAACTAGACAGTGCTAACTATGGCTACACCTTC. V is TRBV6-1 and J is TRBJ1-2; D may be TRBD1 (5 bases). The germline V gene encodes CDR1 MNHNS and CDR2 SASEGT. The CDR3 totals 15 residues. The germline V and J ends were trimmed by 5 bases and 0 bases, with 13 bases remaining between them.

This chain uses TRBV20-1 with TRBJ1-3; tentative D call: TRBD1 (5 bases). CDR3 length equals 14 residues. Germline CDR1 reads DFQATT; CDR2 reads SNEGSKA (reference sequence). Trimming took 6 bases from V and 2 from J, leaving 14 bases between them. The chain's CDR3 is CSAAPGRAGNTIYF. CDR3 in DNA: TGCAGTGCAGCCCCCGGCAGGGCTGGAAACACCATATATTTT.

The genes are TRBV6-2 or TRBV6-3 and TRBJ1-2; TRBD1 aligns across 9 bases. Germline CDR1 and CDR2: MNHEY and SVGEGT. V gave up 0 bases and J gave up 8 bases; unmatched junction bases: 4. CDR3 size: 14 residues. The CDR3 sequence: CASSYSDRGRGYTF. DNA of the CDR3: TGTGCCAGCAGTTACTCGGACAGGGGACGGGGCTACACCTTC.